The 28 T cell receptor beta chains reported below all come from one sample, sequenced in a study of cytomegalovirus exposure and HLA in healthy donors. Use of 60 Vbeta and 13 Jbeta primers characterized the PCR. The method was immunoSEQ multiplex PCR; TCRdb's version includes in-frame clones alone and lacks a portion of them. In the table there are some 71,000 clones, around two thirds of which are singletons. The sample taken for sequencing was PBMCs. Source of these receptors: a woman in her forties or fifties in good health and CMV-seropositive.

This chain connects TRBV9 to TRBJ2-7; TRBD1 might be the D (6 bases). CDR1 is SGDLS and CDR2 is YYNGEE in the germline V gene. Trimming shortened V by 4 bases and J by 1 base, and 12 bases separated the two germline ends. The CDR3 is made up of 14 amino acids. CDR3 sequence (DNA): TGTGCCAGCAGCCCACGACAGGATTCCTACGAGCAGTACTTC. Translating it yields CASSPRQDSYEQYF. The full variable domain, with the rest looked up from reference TRBV9 and TRBJ2-7, is DSGVTQTPKHLITATGQRVTLRCSPRSGDLSVYWYQQSLDQGLQFLIQYYNGEERAKGNILERFSAQQFPDLHSELNLSSLELGDSALYFCASSPRQDSYEQYFGPGTRLTVT.

The V and J genes are TRBV7-2 and TRBJ2-2, with D perhaps TRBD1 (5 bases). CDR3 length equals 14 residues. Looked up from germline, CDR1 is SGHTA and CDR2 is FQGNSA. Deletions cut 2 bases from V and 5 bases from J, with 9 bases between. CDR3 loop: CASSLQGNTGELFF. In nucleotides, the CDR3 is TGTGCCAGCAGCTTACAGGGAAATACCGGGGAGCTGTTTTTT.

This chain connects TRBV7-9 to TRBJ1-1; no definite D call. V shed 4 bases and J shed 5 bases, with 11 bases lying between them. The CDR3 totals 13 residues. The V gene's germline CDR1 is SEHNR and CDR2 FQNEAQ (reference sequence). In DNA form, the CDR3 reads TGTGCCAGCAGCTCGCAGATCGGGACTGAAGCTTTCTTT. Its translation: CASSSQIGTEAFF.

The chain couples TRBV4-3 to TRBJ2-7, with 10 nucleotides matching TRBD2. Germline-derived CDR1 and CDR2 are LGHNA and YSLEER. Germline trimming cut 0 bases from V and 3 bases from J; bases unmatched to any gene: 5. CDR3 length equals 16 residues. The DNA for the CDR3 is TGCGCCAGCAGCCAAGATTGGCCTAGCGGGAGCTACGAGCAGTACTTC. Amino acids: CASSQDWPSGSYEQYF.

Only one count was recorded for this clone. This chain connects TRBV5-4 to TRBJ1-6; 7 bases agree with TRBD1. Germline CDR1 reads SGHNT; CDR2 reads YYREEE (reference sequence). With V trimmed by 2 bases and J by 6 bases, 8 bases remained unmatched. This CDR3 is 16 amino acids long. The CDR3 loop is CASSFSTGETNSPLHF. Written as DNA, the CDR3 is TGTGCCAGCAGCTTTTCTACAGGGGAAACTAATTCACCCCTCCACTTT.

This clone is labeled as medium-sized (0.01 to 0.1%). The chain employs TRBV6-6 and TRBJ1-1; D is ambiguous. The CDR3 totals 14 residues. The ends were cut back, 5 bases at V and 0 bases at J, with 10 bases in the middle. Germline V lookup: CDR1 MNHNY, CDR2 SVGAGI (reference sequence). CDR3: CASSLQQMNTEAFF. CDR3 nucleotide sequence: TGTGCCAGCAGTCTGCAACAAATGAACACTGAAGCTTTCTTT.

This rearrangement joins TRBV5-4 to TRBJ1-4, with TRBD1 identical over 12 bases. The germline V gene has CDR1 SGHNT and CDR2 YYREEE (reference sequence). The CDR3 extends over 14 amino acids. Trimming cost V 4 bases and J 11 bases; bases outside gene matches: 6. As DNA, the CDR3 is TGTGCCAGCAGCGCGGGACAGGGGGCTATGAAACTGTTTTTT. Amino acid sequence: CASSAGQGAMKLFF. Using reference TRBV5-4 and TRBJ1-4 for the parts outside the CDR3, the full variable domain is ETGVTQSPTHLIKTRGQQVTLRCSSQSGHNTVSWYQQALGQGPQFIFQYYREEENGRGNFPPRFSGLQFPNYSSELNVNALELDDSALYLCASSAGQGAMKLFFGSGTQLSVL.

The gene calls are TRBV6-5 and TRBJ1-5, with D maybe TRBD1 (6 bases). Germline CDR1 and CDR2: MNHEY and SVGAGI. This CDR3 region has 15 residues. V gave up 0 bases and J gave up 5 bases, with 11 bases separating them. This chain's CDR3 is CASSYSVGAHQPQHF. CDR3 in DNA: TGTGCCAGCAGTTACTCGGTGGGGGCCCATCAGCCCCAGCATTTT.

This sequence joins TRBV7-2 and TRBJ2-1; a possible D gene is TRBD2 (6 bases). V lost 5 bases to trimming and J lost 9 bases, with 20 bases between them. Germline loops: CDR1 SGHTA, CDR2 FQGNSA. The CDR3 length is 15 residues. In DNA form, the CDR3 reads TGTGCCAGCAGCGAAGGCGCCTGGGCGGGGTCTGAGCAGTTCTTC. Its protein product is CASSEGAWAGSEQFF.

The V call is TRBV29-1, the J call TRBJ1-6, with D unclear. Germline V gives CDR1 SQVTM, CDR2 ANQGSEA. This CDR3 is built from 14 residues. The germline V and J ends were trimmed by 6 bases and 2 bases, with 11 bases remaining between them. The CDR3: CSVADWPYNSPLHF. As DNA, the CDR3 is TGCAGCGTGGCAGATTGGCCCTATAATTCACCCCTCCACTTT.

The chain joins TRBV18 to TRBJ2-4; 7 bases fit TRBD1. Germline CDR1 is KGHSH and CDR2 is LQKENI. The CDR3 is 16 residues long. J was trimmed by 4 bases and V by 2 bases; bases with no gene match: 8. The CDR3 DNA sequence: TGTGCCAGCTCACCAGACGGGACAGTAATTAAAAACATTCAGTACTTC. Its protein is CASSPDGTVIKNIQYF.

The V and J genes are TRBV5-1 and TRBJ2-7; D is possibly TRBD2 (6 bases). Germline V gene data show CDR1 as SGHRS and CDR2 as YFSETQ. CDR3 length: 16 residues. The V and J ends lost 0 bases and 1 base respectively, with 14 bases between them. As DNA, the CDR3 is TGCGCCAGCAGCTTGGAGGGCGGGGAGAAATCCTACGAGCAGTACTTC. Translated: CASSLEGGEKSYEQYF. Full variable domain (missing parts from reference TRBV5-1 and TRBJ2-7): KAGVTQTPRYLIKTRGQQVTLSCSPISGHRSVSWYQQTPGQGLQFLFEYFSETQRNKGNFPGRFSGRQFSNSRSEMNVSTLELGDSALYLCASSLEGGEKSYEQYFGPGTRLTVT.

The rearrangement uses TRBV29-1 and TRBJ2-7; 10 bases fit TRBD1. Per the germline V gene, CDR1 is SQVTM and CDR2 is ANQGSEA. The CDR3 runs to 17 residues. Trimming took 4 bases from V and 3 from J; bases not matched to a gene: 15. The DNA of the CDR3 is TGCAGCGTTGCCAGAACCCGAATGGGACAGGGGCTCTACGAGCAGTACTTC. Translating it yields CSVARTRMGQGLYEQYF.

The rearrangement joins TRBV7-8 to TRBJ2-5; TRBD2 matches at 13 bases. V lost 2 bases and J lost 2; bases outside the gene matches: 5. The germline gives CDR1 SGHVS, CDR2 FQNEAQ. The CDR3 covers 17 residues. The CDR3 DNA reads TGTGCCAGCAGCTTATTGGGACTAGCGGGGATACAAGAGACCCAGTACTTC. Translation gives CASSLLGLAGIQETQYF.

The genes are TRBV18 and TRBJ2-1, with TRBD2 matching 7 bases. CDR1 is KGHSH, CDR2 LQKENI, per germline. CDR3 length equals 16 residues. V was clipped by 0 bases and J by 4 bases; unmatched bases: 6. The CDR3 sequence is CASSPPGGKGYNEQFF. CDR3 in DNA: TGTGCCAGCTCACCACCGGGGGGGAAAGGGTACAATGAGCAGTTCTTC.

This clone occurred once. This chain connects TRBV28 to TRBJ1-5; 7 bases line up with TRBD1. The CDR3 runs 14 residues. Germline-derived CDR1 and CDR2 are MDHEN and SYDVKM. Trimming at V came to 2 bases and at J to 4 bases, leaving 2 bases not matched to a gene. CDR3 residues: CASSLRGPNQPQHF. CDR3 coding DNA: TGTGCCAGCAGTTTAAGGGGGCCAAATCAGCCCCAGCATTTT.

The chain employs TRBV5-4 and TRBJ2-7; 14 positions match TRBD2. Germline CDR1 SGHNT, CDR2 YYREEE (reference sequence). CDR3 length equals 19 residues. J was trimmed by 2 bases and V by 0 bases; bases with no gene match: 10. CDR3 sequence: CASSLELGLAGEGAYEQYF. The CDR3 nucleotides are TGTGCCAGCAGCTTGGAGCTGGGACTAGCGGGAGAGGGGGCCTACGAGCAGTACTTC.

J is TRBJ1-1 and V is TRBV28; D is uncertain. Germline assignment: CDR1 MDHEN and CDR2 SYDVKM. There are 12 residues in the CDR3. V lost 3 bases and J lost 5, with 7 bases in between. The CDR3 loop reads CASSFHGTEAFF. CDR3 bases: TGTGCCAGCAGTTTCCACGGGACTGAAGCTTTCTTT.

This clone was seen only once. J is TRBJ2-2 and V is TRBV4-1, with D perhaps matching TRBD2 (5 bases). Trimming took off 0 bases at V and 5 bases at J, with 10 bases between the two ends. Germline CDR1 is MGHRA and CDR2 is YSYEKL. The CDR3 spans 15 residues. The CDR3 DNA reads TGCGCCAGCAGCCAAGATCTGGGAGTTACCGGGGAGCTGTTTTTT. It encodes CASSQDLGVTGELFF.

V is TRBV5-5 and J is TRBJ2-7, with 10 bases matching TRBD2. The CDR3 loop spans 15 amino acids. V shed 5 bases and J 4 bases; nucleotides not matched to a gene: 9. The V gene's germline CDR1 is SGHKS and CDR2 YYEKEE (reference sequence). The CDR3 region has the DNA TGTGCCAGCAGTCGGGAACTAGCGGGAATATACGAGCAGTACTTC. Translation gives CASSRELAGIYEQYF.

This clone was counted once. The chain uses TRBV5-1 and TRBJ2-2; tentative D call: TRBD1 (6 bases). Germline V gene lookup returns CDR1 SGHRS and CDR2 YFSETQ. The CDR3 totals 15 residues. With 7 bases removed from V and 4 bases from J, the gap between germline ends came to 17 bases. CDR3 sequence: CASVQGVAATGELFF. In nucleotides, the CDR3 is TGCGCCAGCGTACAGGGAGTTGCTGCCACCGGGGAGCTGTTTTTT.

The rearrangement links TRBV7-6 to TRBJ1-5, with D unresolved. V was shortened by 4 bases and J by 2 bases, with 15 bases between the two germline ends. The CDR3 loop spans 16 amino acids. From germline, CDR1 is SGHVS and CDR2 FNYEAQ. CDR3 coding DNA: TGTGCCAGCAGCTGGGAGTCGGGTATGGGCAATCAGCCCCAGCATTTT. Translation gives CASSWESGMGNQPQHF.

The chain employs TRBV30 and TRBJ2-7, with D maybe TRBD2 (5 bases). The CDR3 loop spans 12 amino acids. CDR1 GTSNPN and CDR2 SVGIG come from the germline V gene (reference sequence). V was trimmed by 0 bases and J by 5 bases, leaving 8 bases between them. CDR3 amino acids: CAWSVLGDEQYF. The DNA for the CDR3 is TGTGCCTGGAGTGTACTCGGGGACGAGCAGTACTTC.

This clone showed up just a few times. The V and J genes are TRBV7-2 and TRBJ1-1; 10 nucleotides agree with TRBD1. CDR1 SGHTA and CDR2 FQGNSA come from the germline V gene. Losses at the gene ends were 6 bases for V and 6 bases for J; bases not matched to a gene: 10. This CDR3 is built from 15 residues. The CDR3 loop is CASRPGQGKIAEAFF. The CDR3 DNA follows: TGTGCCAGCAGACCGGGACAGGGGAAAATCGCTGAAGCTTTCTTT.

CDR3 in amino acids: CSVENPGGPDTQYF. CDR3 DNA sequence: TGCAGCGTTGAAAACCCGGGGGGGCCAGATACGCAGTATTTT. This chain uses TRBV29-1 with TRBJ2-3, with 8 bases aligning to TRBD2. The CDR3 consists of 14 residues. Losses at the gene ends were 2 bases for V and 4 bases for J; bases not matched to a gene: 5. Germline V gene data show CDR1 as SQVTM and CDR2 as ANQGSEA.

V usage is TRBV9 and J usage is TRBJ2-2; a possible D gene is TRBD1 (6 bases). Deletions cut 3 bases from V and 8 bases from J, with 20 bases between. From germline, CDR1 is SGDLS and CDR2 YYNGEE. This CDR3 comprises 16 residues. The CDR3 DNA follows: TGTGCCAGCAGCGCTAGTACAGGGCGTATTTCAGGGGAGCTGTTTTTT. Encoded protein: CASSASTGRISGELFF.

This clone was picked up a small number of times. V is TRBV5-1 and J is TRBJ1-1; maybe TRBD1 (6 bases). The germline V gene encodes CDR1 SGHRS and CDR2 YFSETQ. Trimming removed 2 bases at V and 5 bases at J, with 10 bases between. CDR3 length: 13 amino acids. In nucleotides, the CDR3 is TGCGCCAGCAGCTTCCAGAGGGGGACTGAAGCTTTCTTT. Its protein product is CASSFQRGTEAFF.

This sequence joins TRBV7-8 and TRBJ2-3; 7 bases agree with TRBD2. Trimming at V came to 1 base and at J to 2 bases, leaving 9 bases not matched to a gene. The CDR3 runs 17 residues. Germline V gene data show CDR1 as SGHVS and CDR2 as FQNEAQ. CDR3 DNA sequence: TGTGCCAGCAGCTTAGGGTGGGGGGGGGAATTCACAGATACGCAGTATTTT. Encoded protein: CASSLGWGGEFTDTQYF.